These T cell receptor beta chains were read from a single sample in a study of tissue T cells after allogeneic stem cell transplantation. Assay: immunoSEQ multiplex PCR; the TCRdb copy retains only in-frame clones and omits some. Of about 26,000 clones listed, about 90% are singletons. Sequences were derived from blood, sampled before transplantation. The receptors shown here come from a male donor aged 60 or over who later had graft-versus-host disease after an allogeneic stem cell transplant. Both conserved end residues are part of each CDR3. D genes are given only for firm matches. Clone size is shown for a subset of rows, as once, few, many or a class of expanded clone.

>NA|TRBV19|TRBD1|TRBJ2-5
TGTGCCAGTAGTGGGGACAGACAAGAGACCCAGTACTTC
CASSGDRQETQYF
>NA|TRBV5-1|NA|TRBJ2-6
TGCGCCAGCAGCTCGTTCACTGGGGGGGCCAACGTCCTGACTTTC
CASSSFTGGANVLTF
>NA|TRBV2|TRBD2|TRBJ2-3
TGTGCCAGCACCGGACTAGCGGGAAGAGATACGCAGTATTTT
CASTGLAGRDTQYF
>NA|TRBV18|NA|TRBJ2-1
TGTGCCAGCTCACCAAAGGGGGGGTTTGCCAATGAGCAGTTCTTC
CASSPKGGFANEQFF
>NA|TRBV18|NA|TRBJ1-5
TGTGCCAGCTCACCACCGGGGGGCGGGGGAAGCAATCAGCCCCAGCATTTT
CASSPPGGGGSNQPQHF
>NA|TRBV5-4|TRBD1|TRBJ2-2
TGTGCCAGCAGCTGGGGACAGGGGGCGAACACCGGGGAGCTGTTTTTT
CASSWGQGANTGELFF
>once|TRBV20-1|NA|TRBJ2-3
TGCAGTGCTTCCTCCGCAGATACGCAGTATTTT
CSASSADTQYF
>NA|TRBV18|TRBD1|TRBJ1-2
TGTGCCAGCTCACGGGACAGGGATGGCTACACCTTC
CASSRDRDGYTF
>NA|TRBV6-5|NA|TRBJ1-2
TGTGCCACTAAAGAGGGTGCTGACTATGGCTACACCTTC
CATKEGADYGYTF
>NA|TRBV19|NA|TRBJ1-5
NA
CASTSGHPQPQHF
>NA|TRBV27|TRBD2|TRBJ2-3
TGTGCCAGCAGTACCCGACTAGCGGGAGCTAGCACAGATACGCAGTATTTT
CASSTRLAGASTDTQYF
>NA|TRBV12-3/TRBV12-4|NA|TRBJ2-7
TGTGCCAGCACCCCTTTTGAGGGCCACGAGCAGTACTTC
CASTPFEGHEQYF
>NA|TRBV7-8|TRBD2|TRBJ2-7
TGTGCCAGCAGCTTAGCGATGTTTGCTGGTGCTAGCGGATTTTCCTACGAGCAGTACTTC
CASSLAMFAGASGFSYEQYF
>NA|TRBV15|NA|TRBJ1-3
TGTGCCACCGGACTCGACTCTGGAAACACCATATATTTT
CATGLDSGNTIYF
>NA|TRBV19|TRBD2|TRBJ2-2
TGTGCCAGTAGATTTCTAGCGGGGGGCCGAACGAACACCGGGGAGCTGTTTTTT
CASRFLAGGRTNTGELFF